Presented here are 9 T cell receptor beta chains from one specimen sequenced in a study of molecular identifiers for immune sequencing clone quantification. TCRdb itself ran the PCR reads through MiXCR, one entry per CDR3 protein. Altogether 68,000 or so distinct CDR3 sequences are present, 17% being singletons, with the ten largest covering approximately 1.6%. Sequenced: naive CD8+ T cells from blood, with Jurkat cell RNA spiked in. Subset specified: FACS-sorted CD8+CD4-CCR7+CD45RA+ naive T cells. The receptors were sampled from a human donor in good health. Some libraries in this study had Jurkat cell RNA spiked in.

The chain is built from TRBV11-2 and TRBJ2-5; D ambiguous. The CDR3 sequence is 13 residues long. V lost 3 bases, J lost 5 bases, and 10 bases lay in between. Germline loops: CDR1 SGHAT, CDR2 FQNNGV. This CDR3 is CASSFFNKETQYF. The CDR3, as DNA: TGTGCCAGCAGCTTCTTCAACAAGGAGACCCAGTACTTC. The variable domain in full, with the rest retrieved from reference TRBV11-2 and TRBJ2-5, is EAGVAQSPRYKIIEKRQSVAFWCNPISGHATLYWYQQILGQGPKLLIQFQNNGVVDDSQLPKDRFSAERLKGVDSTLKIQPAKLEDSAVYLCASSFFNKETQYFGPGTRLLVL.

This clonotype showed up many times. The chain combines TRBV11-2 with TRBJ2-2; either TRBD1 or TRBD2 may fit D (6 bases each). This CDR3 is 21 amino acids long. CDR1 is SGHAT, CDR2 FQNNGV, per germline. The V end was cut by 2 bases, the J end by 1 base, with 26 bases between. The CDR3 sequence is CASSLPQHPGAGLKNTGELFF. CDR3 bases: TGTGCCAGCAGCTTACCACAACACCCGGGGGCAGGGCTAAAGAACACCGGGGAGCTGTTTTTT.

This clonotype was detected many times. CDR3 sequence reads: CASSLSPAGRTDTQYF. Here the CDR3 DNA reads TGTGCCAGCAGTTTATCTCCAGCGGGACGCACAGATACGCAGTATTTT. The chain joins TRBV27 to TRBJ2-3; TRBD2 matches at 7 bases. The trim removed 0 bases at V and 1 base at J, leaving 4 bases unmatched. There are 16 residues in the CDR3. Germline V gene data show CDR1 as MNHEY and CDR2 as SMNVEV (reference sequence).

This chain uses TRBV5-1 with TRBJ2-7; no firm D call. The germline V gene has CDR1 SGHRS and CDR2 YFSETQ. CDR3 length: 12 amino acids. V was shortened by 0 bases and J by 3 bases, with 4 bases between the two germline ends. CDR3 in amino acids: CASSLDFYEQYF. The CDR3 DNA reads TGCGCCAGCAGCTTGGATTTCTACGAGCAGTACTTC.

In its sample, this clonotype was seen many times. The chain employs TRBV27 and TRBJ2-7, with 9 bases identical to TRBD2. The germline V gene has CDR1 MNHEY and CDR2 SMNVEV (reference sequence). The J segment lost 7 bases and the V segment lost 2 bases, leaving 0 bases of the junction unmatched. The CDR3 consists of 12 residues. The CDR3 protein is CASSLLAGEQYF. CDR3 in DNA: TGTGCCAGCAGTTTACTAGCGGGAGAGCAGTACTTC.

The J gene is TRBJ2-5, the V gene TRBV11-2, with 9 bases matching TRBD2. This CDR3 comprises 15 residues. Germline CDR1 is SGHAT and CDR2 is FQNNGV. V gave up 5 bases and J gave up 3 bases; unmatched junction bases: 7. The CDR3 here is CASSLTASGKETQYF. In DNA form, the CDR3 reads TGTGCCAGCAGCCTCACGGCTAGCGGGAAAGAGACCCAGTACTTC.

In the case of this clonotype: This may be a read error: a much more frequent sequence differs by one nucleotide. This chain uses TRBV11-3 with TRBJ2-2; TRBD2 agrees at 7 bases. In germline, CDR1 is SGHNT, CDR2 YENEEA. The CDR3 spans 17 residues. The CDR3 is CASSLVSGSEPTGELLF. DNA of the CDR3: TGTGCCAGCAGCTTAGTTAGCGGGTCCGAACCCACCGGGGAGCTGCTTTTT.

Many counts were recorded for this clonotype. The gene calls are TRBV20-1 and TRBJ2-7, with D possibly being TRBD2 (5 bases). Trimming took 0 bases from V and 0 from J, leaving 12 bases between them. This CDR3 comprises 15 residues. Germline assignment: CDR1 DFQATT and CDR2 SNEGSKA (reference sequence). The CDR3: CSARDPRGFSYEQYF. In nucleotides, the CDR3 is TGCAGTGCTAGAGACCCTAGAGGGTTCTCCTACGAGCAGTACTTC.

This clonotype was observed at least ten times. This chain links TRBV3-1 with TRBJ2-3; 7 bases are shared with TRBD1. There are 16 residues in the CDR3. Germline V gives CDR1 LGHDT, CDR2 YNNKEL (reference sequence). V was pared by 5 bases and J by 0 bases, with 8 bases of the junction left unmatched. CDR3 sequence reads: CASSDRDSPSTDTQYF. The CDR3 DNA follows: TGTGCCAGCAGCGACCGGGACAGTCCTAGCACAGATACGCAGTATTTT.